The source of this TCR beta chain is a study of TIL therapy for anti-PD-1-resistant metastatic lung cancer. About the study: Median tumor PD-L1 proportion score was under 6.5%. Half of patients were current or former smokers.

The libraries were made with immunoSEQ v3. Sequencing depth was about 2 million read pairs for survey level, roughly 4.5-6.5 million for deep. Method: immunoSEQ multiplex PCR; TCRdb's copy keeps in-frame clones and lacks some. Here the sample spans around 50,000 clones, more than 60% being singletons. As for time point: pre-treatment sample, taken before nivolumab and TIL therapy. The source material was blood, sampled at baseline. This TCR came from a person between 30 and 79 years old with non-small cell lung cancer.

CDR3 nucleotide sequence: TGTGCCAGCAGCTTCAGAGGGGGGAGGCCCTATCAGCCCCAGCATTTT. Residues: CASSFRGGRPYQPQHF. The rearrangement links TRBV7-2 to TRBJ1-5; a weak D match, TRBD1 (6 bases). Germline loops: CDR1 SGHTA, CDR2 FQGNSA. Trimming pared 3 bases from V and 5 bases from J, leaving 17 bases between. The CDR3 extends over 16 amino acids.